One sample yielded the 15 T cell receptor beta chains listed below, sequenced in a study of blood T cells in healthy people across ages. Then a second PCR, running about 7 to 11 cycles, was carried out with a sample-barcoded 5' primer and a J-beta primer mix. In TCRdb, the 5' RACE reads were re-called with MiXCR into one record per CDR3 protein. The table records nearly 800,000 distinct CDR3 sequences, 20% to 30% of them present only once. The data were also submitted as part of a second study, on T cells of mothers and their children.

Sample: blood. Receptor source: a boy between 10 and 17 years old in good health.

Here the CDR3 DNA reads TGTGCCAGCAGTTCAAGCGGAACCACAGATACGCAGTATTTT. It yields the protein CASSSSGTTDTQYF. The chain carries TRBV6-2 or TRBV6-3 and TRBJ2-3; TRBD2 might be the D (5 bases). Germline V lookup: CDR1 MNHEY, CDR2 SVGEGT. Trimming cost V 4 bases and J 2 bases, with 10 bases left between them. The CDR3 is 14 amino acids.

This clonotype was recorded a few times. The rearrangement uses TRBV30 and TRBJ1-2, with a weak D call TRBD1 (5 bases). CDR1 and CDR2 (germline): GTSNPN, SVGIG (reference sequence). The V gene lost 0 bases and the J gene lost 5 bases, with 16 bases spanning the gap. The length of the CDR3 is 15 residues. This CDR3 is CAWSVQAGGIYGYTF. The DNA of the CDR3 is TGTGCCTGGAGTGTCCAGGCCGGGGGTATTTATGGCTACACCTTC.

This clonotype was recorded many times. The rearrangement joins TRBV7-9 to TRBJ2-1; 9 nucleotides agree with TRBD1. The CDR3 covers 15 residues. Germline V gene data show CDR1 as SEHNR and CDR2 as FQNEAQ (reference sequence). The V segment lost 5 bases and the J segment 7 bases; nucleotides outside the gene matches: 9. The CDR3, as DNA: TGTGCCAGCAGCAACCGGGACAGGGTATTGAATGAGCAGTTCTTC. This encodes CASSNRDRVLNEQFF.

The rearrangement joins TRBV20-1 to TRBJ2-7; 11 bases line up with TRBD2. This CDR3 region has 16 residues. Looked up from germline, CDR1 is DFQATT and CDR2 is SNEGSKA (reference sequence). After removal of 3 bases from V and 1 base from J, the junction contained 8 bases not matched to a gene. The CDR3 DNA sequence: TGCAGTGCTAGCGGGACTAGCGGAGGCCCTTCCTACGAGCAGTACTTC. Translated, it gives CSASGTSGGPSYEQYF.

The CDR3 region has the DNA TGCGCCAGCAGCCAAGATCTGGGGGGAAACACCATATATTTT. Amino acids: CASSQDLGGNTIYF. The chain has TRBV4-3 and TRBJ1-3; the D is unclear. The length of the CDR3 is 14 residues. Trimming left V 0 bases short and J 4 bases short, with 7 bases between. Germline V gene lookup returns CDR1 LGHNA and CDR2 YSLEER.

The chain combines TRBV15 with TRBJ2-1; 8 bases are a match to TRBD2. After removal of 5 bases from V and 8 bases from J, the junction contained 14 bases not matched to a gene. Germline V CDR1 and CDR2: LNHNV, YYDKDF (reference sequence). The CDR3 has 16 residues. The DNA for the CDR3 is TGTGCCACCAGCTTCCCTCGGGGCGGGGGGCGAGATGAGCAGTTCTTC. Encoded protein: CATSFPRGGGRDEQFF.

The rearrangement joins TRBV6-2 or TRBV6-3 to TRBJ2-1; 9 bases agree with TRBD2. After removal of 7 bases from V and 4 bases from J, the junction contained 11 bases not matched to a gene. Germline CDR1 is MNHEY and CDR2 is SVGEGT. CDR3 length: 16 amino acids. CDR3 protein: CASTKNSGGSYNEQFF. The CDR3 nucleotides read TGTGCCAGCACTAAAAATAGCGGGGGCTCATACAATGAGCAGTTCTTC.

This clonotype occurred a few times. This sequence joins TRBV12-3 or TRBV12-4 and TRBJ1-3; D is perhaps TRBD1 (6 bases). The CDR3 is 13 residues long. Trimming removed 6 bases from V and 7 bases from J, with 13 bases in between. CDR3 bases: TGTGCCAGCAGACAGGGAGTAGGCAACACCATATATTTT. It encodes CASRQGVGNTIYF.

The J gene is TRBJ2-7, the V gene TRBV4-3, with a possible D match to TRBD1 (7 bases). V was shortened by 0 bases and J by 5 bases, with 17 bases between the two germline ends. This CDR3 has 16 amino acids. Germline loops: CDR1 LGHNA, CDR2 YSLEER. CDR3 in amino acids: CASSQDIRAGGHEQYF. In DNA, the CDR3 is TGCGCCAGCAGCCAAGACATCCGGGCAGGGGGGCACGAGCAGTACTTC.

This clonotype was detected a few times. The rearrangement joins TRBV2 to TRBJ1-4; D unclear. V gave up 7 bases and J gave up 5 bases, with 14 bases separating them. Per germline, CDR1 SNHLY and CDR2 FYNNEI. The CDR3 spans 14 residues. In nucleotides, the CDR3 is TGTGCCAGCACCGGCGGAGACGCGAATGAAAAACTGTTTTTT. It encodes CASTGGDANEKLFF.

This clonotype was counted only a few times. The genes are TRBV3-1 and TRBJ1-6; D is unresolved. Germline-derived CDR1 and CDR2 are LGHDT and YNNKEL (reference sequence). The CDR3 spans 17 residues. V dropped 0 bases and J dropped 4 bases, with 13 bases sitting between them. The chain's CDR3 is CASSQDRAARYNSPLHF. The CDR3 region has the DNA TGTGCCAGCAGCCAAGATCGGGCAGCTAGATATAATTCACCCCTCCACTTT.

V usage is TRBV7-9 and J usage is TRBJ1-2, with 8 bases matching TRBD1. This CDR3 has 16 amino acids. V lost 5 bases to trimming and J lost 0 bases; unmatched junction nucleotides: 8. Germline CDR1 reads SEHNR; CDR2 reads FQNEAQ (reference sequence). For the CDR3, the DNA is TGTGCCAGCAGCCCATGGGACAGGTTTACTAACTATGGCTACACCTTC. It is translated as CASSPWDRFTNYGYTF.

This clonotype was observed many times. This chain connects TRBV5-1 to TRBJ2-5; 7 bases align to TRBD1. The J call is in doubt because the DNA end fits TRBJ2-7 better. CDR1 is SGHRS, CDR2 YFSETQ, per germline. The CDR3 totals 14 residues. CDR3 nucleotide sequence: TGCGCCAGCAGCTTGGGGTCAGGGGGCTACGAGCAGTACTTC. It encodes CASSLGSGGYEQYF.

The chain links TRBV7-9 to TRBJ2-3, with unresolved D. CDR1 SEHNR and CDR2 FQNEAQ come from the germline V gene (reference sequence). The CDR3 has 15 residues. Trimming stripped 1 base from V and 2 bases from J, with 10 bases between. The CDR3 DNA follows: TGTGCCAGCAGCTTAGAGGCTCGATACACAGATACGCAGTATTTT. It codes for CASSLEARYTDTQYF.

This chain connects TRBV7-9 to TRBJ2-5, with 8 bases lining up with TRBD2. Per germline, CDR1 SEHNR and CDR2 FQNEAQ (reference sequence). The CDR3 extends over 16 amino acids. V gave up 8 bases and J gave up 0 bases; unmatched junction bases: 11. In DNA, the CDR3 is TGTGCCAGCTGGGGTTTAGCGGGGTCGTACCAAGAGACCCAGTACTTC. This gives the protein CASWGLAGSYQETQYF.